This is a list of T cell receptor beta chains from one sample in a study of post-analysis software for immune sequencing data. TCRdb re-called the PCR reads through MiXCR, storing one row per CDR3 protein. The top ten hold about 0.5% of the sample, which has roughly 700,000 distinct CDR3 sequences, roughly 30% seen once. The specimen sequenced was blood. The source is a girl aged 5-17 years with multiple sclerosis. The CDR3 runs from the conserved cysteine through the conserved F or W. The order of the fields is CDR3 length, J gene, V gene, D gene, clone size, CDR3 DNA, CDR3 protein. The D gene is left open where the match is weak. The size of a clone is reported for some rows only, either as once, few or many, or as a class for expanded clones.

15	TRBJ2-1	TRBV12-5	-	-	TGTGCTAGTGGTTTGGGGACAGGCGGGACATACGGGCAGTTCTTC	CASGLGTGGTYGQFF
15	TRBJ2-5	TRBV7-2	-	-	TGTGCCAGCAGCTTAGGCCTAGCACGACAAGAGACCCAGTACTTC	CASSLGLARQETQYF
15	TRBJ1-5	TRBV5-1	TRBD1	-	TGCGCCAGCAGCCCGGGACAGGGCGTGGATCGGCCCCAGCATTTT	CASSPGQGVDRPQHF
14	TRBJ1-2	TRBV7-9	-	-	TGTGCCAGCACGTCCACGGGCCTGAACTGTGGCTACACCTTC	CASTSTGLNCGYTF
14	TRBJ1-2	TRBV12-3/TRBV12-4	-	few	TGTGCCGGCAGGGGAACGGATCCTAACTATGGCTACACCTTC	CAGRGTDPNYGYTF
14	TRBJ1-6	TRBV10-3	-	-	TGTGCCATCAGTGAGGCAGGGGTATCCACACCCCTCCACTTT	CAISEAGVSTPLHF
14	TRBJ1-2	TRBV7-8	-	-	TGTGCCAGCAGTCACGATCAAAAGGCCGCGGGCTACACCTTC	CASSHDQKAAGYTF
16	TRBJ2-1	TRBV29-1	TRBD1	many	TGCAGCGTTGAAGGCCAGCCGGGACAGGGCTACAATGAGCAGTTCTTC	CSVEGQPGQGYNEQFF
13	TRBJ2-7	TRBV4-3	-	many	TGCGCCAGCAGCCAAGATAGGGGTAACGAGCAGTACTTC	CASSQDRGNEQYF
15	TRBJ2-7	TRBV19	-	-	TGTGCCAGTAGTATCGCCGGGTTTAACTCCTACGAGCAGTACTTC	CASSIAGFNSYEQYF
12	TRBJ2-1	TRBV28	-	-	TGTGCCAGCAGAGAGGTGTACAATGAGCAGTTCTTC	CASREVYNEQFF
14	TRBJ1-2	TRBV28	-	few	TGTGCCAGCAGTTCGGCGTTGGGGGCCGGTGGCTACACCTTC	CASSSALGAGGYTF
13	TRBJ1-2	TRBV20-1	-	few	TGCAGTGCTCCCTTGCGCCGGACAAACGGCTACACCTTC	CSAPLRRTNGYTF
16	TRBJ2-4	TRBV5-1	-	-	TGCGCCAGCAGCTTGGGGGACGGAGTAGCCAAAAACATTCAGTACTTC	CASSLGDGVAKNIQYF
12	TRBJ2-3	TRBV29-1	-	few	TGCAGCGTTGAAGTCGGCACAGATACGCAGTATTTT	CSVEVGTDTQYF
13	TRBJ2-7	TRBV29-1	-	few	TGCAGCGTTGCTGGGGGGGCCTCCTACGAGCAGTACTTC	CSVAGGASYEQYF
14	TRBJ2-5	TRBV20-1	-	few	TGCAGTGCTAGAGCCCACGGTGTCCAAGAGACCCAGTACTTC	CSARAHGVQETQYF
13	TRBJ2-1	TRBV20-1	-	-	TGCAGTGCTAGGTCCGCGGGGCCCAATGAGCAGTTCTTC	CSARSAGPNEQFF
15	TRBJ1-4	TRBV5-1	-	-	TGCGCCAGCAGCCGGTCTGGGACAACTAATGAAAAACTGTTTTTT	CASSRSGTTNEKLFF
13	TRBJ2-7	TRBV29-1	-	-	TGCAGCGTCCGGGACAAGGGGGCGGGAGAGCAGTACTTC	CSVRDKGAGEQYF
15	TRBJ2-7	TRBV3-1	TRBD2	-	TGTGCCAGCAGCCAAGATCTCGGACTAGCTTACGAGCAGTACTTC	CASSQDLGLAYEQYF
11	TRBJ1-2	TRBV29-1	-	-	TGCAGCGGCGCGGGACTGGTAGGCTACACCTTC	CSGAGLVGYTF
13	TRBJ2-1	TRBV10-3	TRBD2	-	TGTGCCACCGGGGGGGAGCGGGGGAATGAGCAGTTCTTC	CATGGERGNEQFF
16	TRBJ2-1	TRBV7-9	TRBD1	-	TGTGCCAGCAGCTTAGCGGAACAGGGGGTCTACAATGAGCAGTTCTTC	CASSLAEQGVYNEQFF
13	TRBJ2-3	TRBV7-9	-	few	TGTGCCAGCAGCTTAAGTTCGCCAGATACGCAGTATTTT	CASSLSSPDTQYF
19	TRBJ2-3	TRBV7-2	TRBD2	-	TGTGCCAGCAGCTTAAATAAGCGGGGGCCTCCAAGGAGGACAGATACGCAGTATTTT	CASSLNKRGPPRRTDTQYF
13	TRBJ2-7	TRBV6-1	TRBD1	-	TGTGCCAGCAGGACCGGGACAGGGTACGAGCAGTACTTC	CASRTGTGYEQYF
15	TRBJ1-1	TRBV12-3/TRBV12-4	-	-	TGTGCCAGCAGCCAAGTGGGGGGAGGAAGAGGGGAAGCTTTCTTT	CASSQVGGGRGEAFF
15	TRBJ1-1	TRBV19	-	-	TGTGCCAGTAGTATCCCGGGAAGCGGTAACACTGAAGCTTTCTTT	CASSIPGSGNTEAFF
14	TRBJ1-5	TRBV12-3/TRBV12-4	-	-	TGTGCCAGCACGATTCGGCTGGCAAGGGAGGCCCAGCATTTT	CASTIRLAREAQHF
15	TRBJ2-7	TRBV9	TRBD1	few	TGTGCCAGCAGCGTCACCCAGGGGGCCTCCTACGAGCAGTACTTC	CASSVTQGASYEQYF
15	TRBJ1-2	TRBV27	-	-	TGTGCCAGCAGTTTATCCGGGGCAGGTTGGAATGGCTACACCTTC	CASSLSGAGWNGYTF
15	TRBJ2-3	TRBV5-1	-	few	TGCGCCAGCAGCAGTAGCGCCACCCTTTATGATACGCAGTATTTT	CASSSSATLYDTQYF
13	TRBJ2-7	TRBV20-1	TRBD1	-	TGCAGTGCTAGAGGGGACAGACGAGAGACGCAGTACTTC	CSARGDRRETQYF
15	TRBJ2-1	TRBV6-5	-	few	TGTGCCAGCAGTTACGGTGGCGTTTTGAACAATGAGCAGTTCTTC	CASSYGGVLNNEQFF
16	TRBJ2-3	TRBV14	TRBD1	-	TGTGCCAGCAGCCAAGAGGGCAGGGGGCACACAGATACGCAGTATTTT	CASSQEGRGHTDTQYF
14	TRBJ1-4	TRBV5-1	-	few	TGCGCCAGCAGCTTCGATGGCACAAATGAAAAACTGTTTTTT	CASSFDGTNEKLFF
16	TRBJ1-5	TRBV18	-	-	TGTGCCAGCTCAGCCACAGGCTTACCTAGCAATCAGCCCCAGCATTTT	CASSATGLPSNQPQHF
17	TRBJ2-5	TRBV19	TRBD1	-	TGTGCCAGTAGTATCTTACAGGGGATCGCTTCCCAAGAGACCCAGTACTTC	CASSILQGIASQETQYF
13	TRBJ2-1	TRBV10-3	TRBD2	many	TGTGCCATCAGTGACACTAGCGGCAATGAGCAGTTCTTC	CAISDTSGNEQFF
13	TRBJ2-3	TRBV24-1	-	few	TGTGCCACCAGTTTACAGGGATTCGATACGCAGTATTTT	CATSLQGFDTQYF
16	TRBJ1-2	TRBV3-1	TRBD1	many	TGTGCCAGCAGCCAAGTGGTTGGACAGGGGGCTTATGGCTACACCTTC	CASSQVVGQGAYGYTF
16	TRBJ2-7	TRBV19	-	-	TGTGCCAGTAGTATGAGCCTAGCCAACCCGGGCTACGAGCAGTACTTC	CASSMSLANPGYEQYF
12	TRBJ1-1	TRBV7-9	TRBD1	-	TGTGCCAGCAGCTTAGGGACAGGGGAAGCTTTCTTT	CASSLGTGEAFF
15	TRBJ2-1	TRBV29-1	-	-	TGCAACACCGGGAGCCCCTCGGGACTTTACGGTGAGCAGTTCTTC	CNTGSPSGLYGEQFF
18	TRBJ2-1	TRBV6-2/TRBV6-3	TRBD2	-	TGTGCCAGCAGTTACTCGGCTAGCGGGAGGCGATCCTACAATGAGCAGTTCTTC	CASSYSASGRRSYNEQFF
14	TRBJ1-1	TRBV12-3/TRBV12-4	-	few	TGTGCCAGCAGTGCCTCGACAGTGAACACTGAAGCTTTCTTT	CASSASTVNTEAFF
16	TRBJ2-1	TRBV7-2	TRBD1	few	TGTGCCAGCAGCGCCAGACAGGGTATTGGAAACAATGAGCAGTTCTTC	CASSARQGIGNNEQFF
14	TRBJ1-5	TRBV25-1	-	-	TGTGCCAGCAGAGGAGGCACCATTAATCAGCCCCAGCATTTT	CASRGGTINQPQHF
15	TRBJ2-1	TRBV6-6	-	few	TGTGCCAGCAGCCGCCCCAGGACAGACTACAATGAGCAGTTCTTC	CASSRPRTDYNEQFF
16	TRBJ1-6	TRBV20-1	TRBD1	-	TGCAGTGCTAGAGATCCGGGACAGGGACTAAATTCACCCCTCCACTTT	CSARDPGQGLNSPLHF
15	TRBJ1-1	TRBV6-5	TRBD1	few	TGTGCCAGCAGTTACCTGGGACAGGGGATGGCTGAAGCTTTCTTT	CASSYLGQGMAEAFF
15	TRBJ2-7	TRBV6-6	TRBD2	-	TGTGCCAGCAGCCGGACTAGCGGGAGGGGCCACGAGCAGTACTTC	CASSRTSGRGHEQYF
17	TRBJ2-6	TRBV5-1	TRBD1	-	TGCGTCAGCAGCTACCGGGACAGGGCGTCAGGGGCCAACGTCCTGACTTTC	CVSSYRDRASGANVLTF
15	TRBJ2-5	TRBV5-1	TRBD1	few	TGCGCCAGCAGCCCCAGGGACAGGGAACAAGAGACCCAGTACTTC	CASSPRDREQETQYF
15	TRBJ2-2	TRBV4-3	-	-	TGCGCCAGCAGCCAAGATCGCGGGAACACCGGGGAGCTGTTTTTT	CASSQDRGNTGELFF